This T cell receptor (beta chain) was sequenced for a study of T cells after yellow fever vaccination. Germline CDR1 and CDR2: DFQATT and SNEGSKA (reference sequence). The CDR3 loop spans 14 amino acids. General study results and limits: Post-booster samples contained most primary-vaccination clones (approximately 95% CD4, about 90% CD8).

This clonotype occurred many times. Its cognate antigen is unknown. It was through 5'RACE template switching that TCR cDNA was made, with a universal primer site and UMIs added. TCRdb redid the calling of the 5' RACE reads with MiXCR, one entry per CDR3 protein. The sample holds hundreds of thousands of distinct CDR3 sequences, around 20% seen once. The source is a man younger than 30 who received the YFV17D yellow fever vaccine. Source: PBMCs, taken before the yellow fever booster vaccination. The chain couples TRBV20-1 to TRBJ1-1; TRBD1 might be the D (5 bases). CDR3 bases: TGCAGGATAGCCGGGGCCCACGCGGGCACTGAAGCTTTCTTT. It yields the protein CRIAGAHAGTEAFF.